The TCR beta chain described here comes from a study of T-cell reconstitution after alpha-beta-depleted transplantation in children (dated by TCRdb to 2016 to 2017). Some background on the complete study: The study quantitatively tracked T-cell immune reconstitution after TCRalphabeta/CD19-depleted allogeneic hematopoietic cell transplantation in children using TCR repertoire profiling.

Library creation used PCR. Sequencing relied on an Illumina HiSeq 2500. TCR libraries were prepared with molecular barcoding, using unique molecular identifiers to normalize TCRbeta repertoire quantification. TCRdb reprocessing: public reads trimmed at Q25 with fastp, clones called with MiXCR, in-frame beta chains kept. Merged by CDR3 protein, the rows form single entries marked with the most common genes and DNA. In all, the sample holds about 270,000 distinct CDR3 sequences, and approximately 9.6% of those were seen once. Around 10% of the sample is held by the ten biggest clonotypes. This clonotype was counted many times. This receptor's antigen is unknown. There are no base qualities to consult, and no much larger clone falls within one base. From V the trimming removes 11 bases and from J it removes 13 bases, while the gene matches leave 6 bases of the junction unaccounted for. Based on the germline V gene, the CDR1 and CDR2 sequences are KGHDR and SFDVKD. Reading from cysteine to phenylalanine, the CDR3 counts 12 amino acids. Solely the CDR3 DNA is kept, with 36 bases framed from the first base.

The TCR sequence derives from a human donor who donated a stem cell graft to a child with SCID. The material sequenced was PBMCs from the stem cell graft donor, taken from the stem cell graft. Recombination joined TRBV24-1 with TRBJ2-1, with 14 bases in between that match TRBD2. The CDR3 region: CARRTSGGPQFF. The sequenced DNA: TGTGCCAGAAGGACTAGCGGGGGGCCTCAGTTCTTC.